This passage covers 17 T cell receptor beta chains from one sample sequenced in a study of Ad26.COV2.S vaccination and SARS-CoV-2 variants. Some clones are missing from TCRdb's copy, which holds only in-frame ones; the method was immunoSEQ multiplex PCR. The repertoire holds roughly 460,000 clones, roughly 87% seen once, with 1.7% in the top ten. The treatment here: around 19 received Ad26.COV2.S at low or high dose, single or two shots; about five received placebo; per-sample allocation not given. The investigators took samples on day 63 after the first vaccine or placebo injection. The sequences come from peripheral blood, collected in a trial of Ad26.COV2.S vaccine versus placebo. The receptors were gathered from a person aged 18 to 65 who received the Ad26.COV2.S COVID-19 vaccine or a placebo.

CDR3 DNA: TGTGCCAGCAGCGAGGGGGGACTACTCACAGATACGCAGTATTTT. Residues: CASSEGGLLTDTQYF. V usage is TRBV7-8 and J usage is TRBJ2-3; TRBD2 might be the D (7 bases). The CDR3 contains 15 residues. Trimming removed 5 bases from V and 2 bases from J, with 14 bases in between. Germline V gene sequence: CDR1 SGHVS, CDR2 FQNEAQ. Full variable domain (missing parts from reference TRBV7-8 and TRBJ2-3): GAGVSQSPRYKVAKRGQDVALRCDPISGHVSLFWYQQALGQGPEFLTYFQNEAQLDKSGLPSDRFFAERPEGSVSTLKIQRTQQEDSAVYLCASSEGGLLTDTQYFGPGTRLTVL.

The gene calls are TRBV7-6 and TRBJ2-2; TRBD2 aligns across 11 bases. The germline V gene encodes CDR1 SGHVS and CDR2 FNYEAQ. V was pared by 2 bases and J by 7 bases, with 12 bases of the junction left unmatched. This CDR3 comprises 18 residues. The DNA for the CDR3 is TGTGCCAGCAGCTTATTTAGCGGGGGGGCGAATTCTCGCGGGGAGCTGTTTTTT. It codes for CASSLFSGGANSRGELFF.

V usage is TRBV27 and J usage is TRBJ2-1, with 9 bases identical to TRBD2. This CDR3 region has 14 residues. V was clipped by 1 base and J by 8 bases; unmatched bases: 3. CDR1 and CDR2 (germline): MNHEY, SMNVEV (reference sequence). The CDR3 region has the DNA TGTGCCAGCAGTTTATTGGGACTAGCAGATGAGCAGTTCTTC. Translated: CASSLLGLADEQFF.

CDR3: CASTPSGGRIETQYF. CDR3 in DNA: TGTGCCAGCACCCCCAGCGGGGGGAGGATTGAGACCCAGTACTTC. This chain uses TRBV2 with TRBJ2-5; TRBD2 agrees at 9 bases. This CDR3 is 15 amino acids long. CDR1 is SNHLY, CDR2 FYNNEI, per germline. J was trimmed by 5 bases and V by 7 bases; bases with no gene match: 11.

CDR3: CASRATNEKLFF. The CDR3, as DNA: TGTGCCAGCAGGGCAACTAATGAAAAACTGTTTTTT. V is TRBV2 and J is TRBJ1-4; D unresolved. V shed 6 bases and J shed 0 bases, with 2 bases lying between them. Germline V gene sequence: CDR1 SNHLY, CDR2 FYNNEI. The CDR3 has 12 residues.

J is TRBJ2-7 and V is TRBV5-1, with a tentative D call TRBD1 (5 bases). In germline, CDR1 is SGHRS, CDR2 YFSETQ. The ends were cut back, 0 bases at V and 4 bases at J, with 11 bases in the middle. The CDR3 spans 14 residues. The CDR3 coding sequence is TGCGCCAGCAGCTTGGTTTCAGGGCGATACGAGCAGTACTTC. It encodes CASSLVSGRYEQYF.

This chain joins TRBV4-1 and TRBJ1-2; D unresolved. The CDR3 runs 16 residues. CDR1 is MGHRA, CDR2 YSYEKL, per germline. Between the trimmed V and J ends, which lost 2 bases and 2 bases, there was a span of 15 bases. This CDR3 reads CASSQPALSSNYGYTF. CDR3 in DNA: TGCGCCAGCAGCCAACCGGCTCTCAGCTCCAACTATGGCTACACCTTC.

This sequence joins TRBV11-2 and TRBJ2-7; TRBD1 aligns across 7 bases. V lost 4 bases and J lost 3; bases outside the gene matches: 18. The germline CDR1 and CDR2 sequences are SGHAT and FQNNGV. The CDR3 extends over 18 amino acids. This chain's CDR3 is CASSSYRSFPGQIYEQYF. The DNA of the CDR3 is TGTGCCAGCAGCTCTTATCGCTCCTTCCCGGGACAGATCTACGAGCAGTACTTC. Filled out from reference TRBV11-2 and TRBJ2-7, the complete variable domain reads EAGVAQSPRYKIIEKRQSVAFWCNPISGHATLYWYQQILGQGPKLLIQFQNNGVVDDSQLPKDRFSAERLKGVDSTLKIQPAKLEDSAVYLCASSSYRSFPGQIYEQYFGPGTRLTVT.

The chain recombines TRBV5-4 with TRBJ2-7; D ambiguous. Trimming removed 4 bases from V and 5 bases from J, with 22 bases in between. The CDR3 is 16 amino acids. CDR1 is SGHNT and CDR2 is YYREEE in the germline V gene (reference sequence). CDR3 DNA sequence: TGTGCCAGCAGCCGAGACCCCGGGCCTTTGTTTAACGAGCAGTACTTC. It specifies CASSRDPGPLFNEQYF.

The V call is TRBV7-8, the J call TRBJ1-2, with D possibly TRBD1 on 5 matching bases. This CDR3 comprises 15 residues. V was shortened by 5 bases and J by 1 base, with 14 bases between the two germline ends. Germline assignment: CDR1 SGHVS and CDR2 FQNEAQ. CDR3 in amino acids: CASSRIRDRNYGYTF. DNA of the CDR3: TGTGCCAGCAGCCGCATTAGGGACCGTAACTATGGCTACACCTTC.

This chain joins TRBV5-1 and TRBJ2-5, with D tentatively TRBD2 (6 bases). Germline V CDR1 and CDR2: SGHRS, YFSETQ. Trimming took off 2 bases at V and 2 bases at J, with 10 bases between the two ends. The CDR3 spans 14 residues. CDR3: CASSFGGEQETQYF. The CDR3 nucleotides read TGCGCCAGCAGCTTCGGAGGGGAACAAGAGACCCAGTACTTC.

The chain has TRBV21-1 and TRBJ2-2. TRBV21-1 is described as a pseudogene. The CDR3 contains 15 residues. For the CDR3, the DNA is TGTGCCAGCAGCAAAGGAACACGGACCACCGGGGAGCTGTTTTTT. Protein sequence: CASSKGTRTTGELFF.

The gene calls are TRBV7-2 and TRBJ1-2; perhaps TRBD1 as D (6 bases). Looked up from germline, CDR1 is SGHTA and CDR2 is FQGNSA. This CDR3 has 12 amino acids. Trimming took off 6 bases at V and 7 bases at J, with 12 bases between the two ends. For the CDR3, the DNA is TGTGCCAGCAGATCACAGGGATTTGGCTACACCTTC. It is translated as CASRSQGFGYTF.

This clone has just a few counts. This chain joins TRBV2 and TRBJ1-3, with no clear D. Germline V gene data show CDR1 as SNHLY and CDR2 as FYNNEI. This CDR3 comprises 14 residues. V dropped 4 bases and J dropped 4 bases, with 11 bases sitting between them. The DNA of the CDR3 is TGTGCCAGCAGTGTAGGTCAGCACGGAAACACCATATATTTT. Protein product: CASSVGQHGNTIYF.

This chain uses TRBV4-1 with TRBJ2-1; 8 bases are a match to TRBD1. Germline CDR1 and CDR2: MGHRA and YSYEKL. V trimming: 2 bases; J trimming: 4 bases; junction bases outside the gene matches: 7. This CDR3 comprises 16 residues. CDR3 in amino acids: CASSQPGTGTYNEQFF. Here the CDR3 DNA reads TGCGCCAGCAGCCAACCCGGGACAGGCACATACAATGAGCAGTTCTTC.

The chain couples TRBV5-4 to TRBJ2-1; 15 bases are shared with TRBD2. The V gene end was trimmed by 4 bases and the J gene end by 2 bases; junction bases not matched to a gene: 4. The CDR3 consists of 17 residues. Germline V gene lookup returns CDR1 SGHNT and CDR2 YYREEE (reference sequence). CDR3 DNA sequence: TGTGCCAGCAGCCGGGGACTAGCGGGAGGCCCCTACAATGAGCAGTTCTTC. This encodes CASSRGLAGGPYNEQFF.

This chain connects TRBV3-1 (or the pseudogene TRBV3-2) to TRBJ2-3, with TRBD2 matching 13 bases. Germline V gene lookup returns CDR1 LGHDT and CDR2 YNNKEL (reference sequence). The CDR3 loop spans 16 amino acids. Trimming removed 4 bases from V and 5 bases from J; junction bases left unmatched: 6. The CDR3 sequence: CASSPRTSGSGDTQYF. Here the CDR3 DNA reads TGTGCCAGCAGCCCGCGGACTAGCGGGAGTGGAGATACGCAGTATTTT.